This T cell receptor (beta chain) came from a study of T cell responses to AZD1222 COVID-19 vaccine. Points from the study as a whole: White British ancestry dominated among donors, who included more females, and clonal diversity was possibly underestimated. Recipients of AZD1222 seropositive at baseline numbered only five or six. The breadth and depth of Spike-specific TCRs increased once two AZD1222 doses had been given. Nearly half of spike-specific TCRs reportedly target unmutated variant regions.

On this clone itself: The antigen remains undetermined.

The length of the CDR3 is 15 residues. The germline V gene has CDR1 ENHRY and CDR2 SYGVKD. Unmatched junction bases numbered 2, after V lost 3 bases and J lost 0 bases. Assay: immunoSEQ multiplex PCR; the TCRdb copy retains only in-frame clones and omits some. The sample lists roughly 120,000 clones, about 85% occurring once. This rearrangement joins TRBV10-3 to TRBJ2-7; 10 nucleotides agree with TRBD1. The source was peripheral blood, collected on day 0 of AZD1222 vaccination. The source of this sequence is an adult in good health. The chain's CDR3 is CAISEWTGGSYEQYF. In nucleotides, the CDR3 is TGTGCCATCAGTGAATGGACAGGGGGCTCCTACGAGCAGTACTTC.